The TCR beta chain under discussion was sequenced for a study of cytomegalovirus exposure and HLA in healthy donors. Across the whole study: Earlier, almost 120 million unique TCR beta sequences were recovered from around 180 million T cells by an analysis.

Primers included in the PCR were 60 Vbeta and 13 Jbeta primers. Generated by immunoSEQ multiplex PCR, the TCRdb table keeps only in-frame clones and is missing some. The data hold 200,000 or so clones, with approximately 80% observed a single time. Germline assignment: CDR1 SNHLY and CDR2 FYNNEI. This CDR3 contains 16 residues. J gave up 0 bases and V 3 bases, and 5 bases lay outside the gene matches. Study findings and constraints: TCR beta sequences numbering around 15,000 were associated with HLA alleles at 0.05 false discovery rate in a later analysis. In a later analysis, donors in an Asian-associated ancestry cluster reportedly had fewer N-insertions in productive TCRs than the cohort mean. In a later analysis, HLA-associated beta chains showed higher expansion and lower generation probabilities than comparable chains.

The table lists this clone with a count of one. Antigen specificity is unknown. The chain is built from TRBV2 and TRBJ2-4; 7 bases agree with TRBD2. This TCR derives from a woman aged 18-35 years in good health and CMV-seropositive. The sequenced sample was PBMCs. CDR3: CASSEVLAEAKNIQYF. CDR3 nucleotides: TGTGCCAGCAGTGAGGTCCTAGCGGAAGCCAAAAACATTCAGTACTTC.